This TCR beta chain comes out of a study of patients and donors after allogeneic stem cell transplantation. This clonotype is labeled medium-sized. Via MiXCR, TCRdb re-called the RT-PCR reads, giving one row per CDR3 protein. The data contain approximately 2,500 distinct CDR3 sequences, 6% to 9% of them singletons. This CDR3 is 17 amino acids long. The receptor's source is a human donor who was either an allogeneic HSCT recipient or a stem cell or donor lymphocyte infusion donor (not recorded which). It is not recorded whose cells these are; they may come from a transplant donor. V and J are TRBV12-2 and TRBJ2-7; no check of the table's D call, TRBD2, against the DNA was made. TRBV12-2 is annotated as a pseudogene. Sample: blood, either unsorted or a sorted T cell fraction (not recorded which). This chain's CDR3 is CASRSPRVFLALREQYF. The CDR3 nucleotides are TGTGCAAGTCGCTCCCCAAGGGTTTTTCTAGCTCTAAGAGAGCAGTACTTC.